A selection of T cell receptor beta chains follows, all from one sample in a study of post-analysis software for immune sequencing data. TCRdb re-called the PCR reads through MiXCR, storing one row per CDR3 protein. The sample gives some 260,000 distinct CDR3 sequences, around 34% of which show up once; around 5% is in the top ten. Sequencing used blood. These receptors were taken from a girl aged 5 to 17 with multiple sclerosis. CDR3s include the opening cysteine and the closing phenylalanine or tryptophan. The order of the fields is D gene, clone size, V gene, J gene, CDR3 protein, CDR3 DNA. A D gene is named only where the DNA matches it firmly. Clone size appears in some rows only: once, few, many, or a class for an expanded clone.

>TRBD2|-|TRBV20-1|TRBJ2-3
CSVSGLAGREDTQYF
TGCAGTGTATCGGGACTAGCGGGACGGGAAGATACGCAGTATTTT
>-|many|TRBV20-1|TRBJ2-5
CSAREETQYF
TGCAGTGCTAGAGAAGAGACCCAGTACTTC
>-|few|TRBV20-1|TRBJ1-5
CSAKGRVYSNQPQHF
TGCAGTGCTAAAGGGCGGGTTTATAGCAATCAGCCCCAGCATTTT
>TRBD2|-|TRBV4-2|TRBJ2-1
CASSQLGRREDMQFF
TGTGCCAGCAGCCAATTAGGTAGGCGGGAGGATATGCAGTTCTTC
>-|many|TRBV5-5|TRBJ2-1
CASSLEGGFNNEQFF
TGTGCCAGCAGCTTGGAGGGGGGCTTCAACAATGAGCAGTTCTTC
>TRBD2|few|TRBV20-1|TRBJ2-1
CSASVAGGPDLYNEQFF
TGCAGCGCCAGTGTTGCGGGAGGGCCCGACCTCTACAATGAGCAGTTCTTC
>-|few|TRBV7-9|TRBJ1-1
CASTAAGGNTEAFF
TGTGCCAGCACCGCCGCTGGGGGTAACACTGAAGCTTTCTTT
>TRBD1|-|TRBV5-4|TRBJ2-3
CASRQGPDTQYF
TGTGCCAGCAGACAGGGGCCAGATACGCAGTATTTT
>-|-|TRBV20-1|TRBJ1-1
CSARDPGRNTEAFF
TGCAGTGCTAGAGATCCCGGGAGGAACACTGAAGCTTTCTTT
>TRBD2|few|TRBV5-1|TRBJ2-2
CASSAGLANTGELFF
TGCGCCAGCAGCGCAGGACTAGCGAACACCGGGGAGCTGTTTTTT
>TRBD2|-|TRBV13|TRBJ2-3
CASRSRGGARDTQYF
TGTGCCAGCAGATCCCGGGGGGGCGCAAGAGATACGCAGTATTTT
>-|many|TRBV20-1|TRBJ2-1
CSATPGSAPGNEQFF
TGCAGTGCTACCCCCGGGTCCGCCCCTGGCAATGAGCAGTTCTTC
>TRBD2|many|TRBV27|TRBJ2-4
CASSSREGGKNIQYF
TGTGCCAGCAGTTCCAGGGAGGGAGGCAAAAACATTCAGTACTTC
>-|many|TRBV5-5|TRBJ2-5
CASSSYGAVETQYF
TGTGCCAGCAGCTCGTATGGAGCGGTGGAGACCCAGTACTTC
>-|-|TRBV20-1|TRBJ1-1
CSARGFRVTGEAFF
TGCAGTGCTAGAGGGTTCAGGGTAACCGGTGAAGCTTTCTTT
>-|-|TRBV4-1|TRBJ2-3
CASSQAVGSADTQYF
TGCGCCAGCAGCCAAGCTGTGGGGTCAGCAGATACGCAGTATTTT
>TRBD1|many|TRBV12-3/TRBV12-4|TRBJ1-4
CASSPGQVNEKLFF
TGTGCCAGCAGTCCGGGACAGGTTAATGAAAAACTGTTTTTT
>-|-|TRBV29-1|TRBJ2-2
CSVRTGQNTGELFF
TGCAGCGTTCGTACAGGGCAGAACACCGGGGAGCTGTTTTTT
>-|-|TRBV9|TRBJ2-5
CASSLTPEGETQYF
TGTGCCAGCAGCCTTACTCCAGAGGGAGAGACCCAGTACTTC
>-|few|TRBV6-5|TRBJ2-2
CASTETNTGELFF
TGTGCCAGCACAGAGACCAACACCGGGGAGCTGTTTTTT
>-|-|TRBV7-2|TRBJ2-7
CASSLQGGASYEQYF
TGTGCCAGCAGCTTACAGGGGGGGGCCTCCTACGAGCAGTACTTC
>TRBD1|many|TRBV2|TRBJ2-5
CATWVDRTGPRETQYF
TGTGCCACCTGGGTCGACCGGACAGGGCCACGAGAGACCCAGTACTTC
>TRBD2|-|TRBV4-1|TRBJ2-1
CASSQERFSGAYNEQFF
TGCGCCAGCAGCCAAGAAAGGTTTAGCGGGGCGTACAATGAGCAGTTCTTC
>-|many|TRBV27|TRBJ1-1
CASSQGLVTEAFF
TGTGCCAGCAGTCAAGGGTTGGTCACTGAAGCTTTCTTT
>-|-|TRBV6-5|TRBJ1-2
CASSYTARLRGSYTF
TGTGCCAGCAGTTACACCGCCCGCCTCAGGGGAAGCTACACCTTC
>-|-|TRBV7-8|TRBJ2-3
CATGSGPPGADTQYF
TGTGCCACTGGGTCGGGGCCCCCTGGGGCAGATACGCAGTATTTT
>-|many|TRBV29-1|TRBJ2-3
CSLSSGLRGDTQYF
TGCAGCCTATCTTCGGGACTCCGAGGAGATACGCAGTATTTT
>TRBD2|-|TRBV10-2|TRBJ2-7
CASSRRRLAGKDNEQYF
TGCGCCAGCAGCCGGCGTAGACTAGCGGGGAAAGACAATGAGCAGTACTTC
>TRBD2|many|TRBV12-3/TRBV12-4|TRBJ2-3
CASRLAGTDTQYF
TGTGCCAGCAGACTAGCGGGGACTGATACGCAGTATTTT
>TRBD2|many|TRBV5-8|TRBJ2-3
CASSPAALAGGQRGQYF
TGTGCCAGCAGCCCCGCCGCCCTAGCGGGGGGCCAACGGGGGCAGTATTTT
>-|few|TRBV12-5|TRBJ2-1
CASGLGHNEQFF
TGTGCTAGTGGTTTAGGACACAATGAGCAGTTCTTC
>-|many|TRBV10-2|TRBJ2-1
CASSGQDLTYNEQFF
TGCGCCAGCAGTGGACAGGACCTCACGTACAATGAGCAGTTCTTC
>-|many|TRBV19|TRBJ1-1
CASSTSGTTEAFF
TGTGCCAGTAGTACATCAGGGACTACTGAAGCTTTCTTT
>TRBD1|few|TRBV6-1|TRBJ1-1
CASSEAGQGAEAFF
TGTGCCAGCAGTGAAGCGGGACAGGGCGCTGAAGCTTTCTTT
>-|many|TRBV7-9|TRBJ1-2
CASSLDRPDYGYTF
TGTGCCAGCAGCTTAGACAGGCCGGACTATGGCTACACCTTC
>TRBD2|-|TRBV2|TRBJ2-1
CASRVAGLYNEQFF
TGTGCCAGCAGAGTAGCGGGGCTTTACAATGAGCAGTTCTTC
>-|many|TRBV6-5|TRBJ2-1
CASSYSQDPYNEQFF
TGTGCCAGCAGTTACTCCCAGGACCCCTACAATGAGCAGTTCTTC